This record concerns one T cell receptor beta chain sequence. The CDR3 is made up of 17 amino acids. V was cut by 3 bases and J by 1 base, with 19 bases left in between. Germline V gene sequence: CDR1 SGHRS, CDR2 YFSETQ. The table came from immunoSEQ multiplex PCR; TCRdb's copy has only in-frame clones and leaves some out. This sample carries nearly 110,000 clones, more than 70% of them seen once, and the ten largest clones take 6.8%. These data are taken from a study of blood T cell repertoires in COVID-19. Overall study context: COVID-19 samples, acute and convalescent, were from the United States, Italy and Spain. Sample material is recorded as cDNA or gDNA derived from T cells, B-cell-depleted T cells, or PBMCs.

The sample was peripheral blood. The receptor was isolated from a man aged 45-60 years with active or convalescent COVID-19. The chain combines TRBV5-1 with TRBJ1-1; a possible D gene is TRBD1 (5 bases). The CDR3 here is CASSWALLSTGNTEAFF. In DNA form, the CDR3 reads TGCGCCAGCAGCTGGGCCCTTCTTTCAACAGGGAACACTGAAGCTTTCTTT.